Shown below are 26 T cell receptor beta chains from a single sample sequenced in a study of blood T cell repertoires in COVID-19. TCRdb's table, derived via immunoSEQ multiplex PCR, lists solely in-frame clones and lacks some. The sample holds more than 15,000 clones, around 89% seen once. The sequencing sample was made of peripheral blood. These receptors all come from a woman in her sixties with active COVID-19.

The table lists this clone with a few counts. The V call is TRBV4-2, the J call TRBJ2-1, with 7 bases matching TRBD1. CDR3 length equals 15 residues. Per the germline V gene, CDR1 is LGHNA and CDR2 is YNFKEQ. J was trimmed by 4 bases and V by 6 bases; bases with no gene match: 9. CDR3 protein: CASSTETGSYNEQFF. For the CDR3, the DNA is TGTGCCAGCAGTACGGAGACAGGGTCTTACAATGAGCAGTTCTTC.

This clone was detected once. The chain combines TRBV3-1 (or the pseudogene TRBV3-2) with TRBJ1-4, with D possibly matching TRBD1 (6 bases). The CDR3 length is 13 residues. Trimming removed 4 bases from V and 8 bases from J, with 11 bases in between. In germline, CDR1 is LGHDT, CDR2 YNNKEL (reference sequence). CDR3 region: CASSLQGNEKLFF. The CDR3 DNA is TGTGCCAGCAGCCTCCAGGGGAACGAAAAACTGTTTTTT.

This sequence joins TRBV20-1 and TRBJ2-1; 8 bases line up with TRBD2. The length of the CDR3 is 15 residues. V was clipped by 3 bases and J by 7 bases; unmatched bases: 11. Germline lookup yields CDR1 DFQATT and CDR2 SNEGSKA (reference sequence). The CDR3 nucleotides read TGCAGTGCTAGTACCGGGACTAGAATTCAGAATGAGCAGTTCTTC. It specifies CSASTGTRIQNEQFF.

The chain uses TRBV6-5 and TRBJ2-3; D possibly corresponds to TRBD1 (6 bases). V lost 2 bases and J lost 0, with 12 bases in between. Germline values: CDR1 MNHEY, CDR2 SVGAGI. The CDR3 has 16 amino acids. CDR3 DNA: TGTGCCAGCAGTTACGGACAGATAAGGAGCACAGATACGCAGTATTTT. It encodes CASSYGQIRSTDTQYF.

The chain is built from TRBV5-1 and TRBJ1-6; 9 nucleotides agree with TRBD1. V shed 4 bases and J 6 bases; nucleotides not matched to a gene: 2. This CDR3 region has 14 residues. Germline V gene sequence: CDR1 SGHRS, CDR2 YFSETQ. CDR3 protein: CASSGGQGNSPLHF. As DNA, the CDR3 is TGCGCCAGCAGCGGGGGACAGGGTAATTCACCCCTCCACTTT.

This rearrangement joins TRBV5-1 to TRBJ2-5; TRBD2 is a possible D gene (5 bases). Trimming removed 0 bases from V and 4 bases from J, with 13 bases in between. This CDR3 spans 15 amino acids. Germline V gives CDR1 SGHRS, CDR2 YFSETQ. The CDR3 region is CASSLAAGAGETQYF. The CDR3, as DNA: TGCGCCAGCAGCTTGGCCGCGGGCGCGGGAGAGACCCAGTACTTC.

The chain combines TRBV6-5 with TRBJ1-2, with D unresolved. V dropped 5 bases and J dropped 5 bases, with 9 bases sitting between them. Germline loops: CDR1 MNHEY, CDR2 SVGAGI. This CDR3 is 12 amino acids long. CDR3 bases: TGTGCCAGCAGTCAGAAAGTGTATGGCTACACCTTC. It translates to CASSQKVYGYTF.

V and J are TRBV27 and TRBJ2-7; a possible D gene is TRBD2 (7 bases). The CDR3 length is 16 residues. Germline CDR1 is MNHEY and CDR2 is SMNVEV (reference sequence). The ends were cut back, 5 bases at V and 0 bases at J, with 17 bases in the middle. DNA of the CDR3: TGTGCCAGCAGTCCGGGGGGCAGTCTAAGCTCCTACGAGCAGTACTTC. Translating gives CASSPGGSLSSYEQYF.

This clone was picked up a small number of times. V is TRBV2 and J is TRBJ1-6; the D gene is possibly TRBD1 (5 bases). Germline V CDR1 and CDR2: SNHLY, FYNNEI. V gave up 4 bases and J gave up 8 bases, with 15 bases separating them. This CDR3 has 15 amino acids. CDR3 sequence (DNA): TGTGCCAGCAGTGGTTGGACATTACTGGATTCACCCCTCCACTTT. Encoded protein: CASSGWTLLDSPLHF.

This chain uses TRBV18 with TRBJ1-6, with 8 bases fitting TRBD1. CDR1 is KGHSH, CDR2 LQKENI, per germline. The V segment lost 5 bases and the J segment 8 bases; nucleotides outside the gene matches: 5. The CDR3 spans 14 residues. The CDR3 loop reads CASSGQGLDSPLHF. CDR3 coding DNA: TGTGCCAGCTCAGGACAGGGTTTGGATTCACCCCTCCACTTT.

The rearrangement uses TRBV19 and TRBJ1-5; D not resolved. V lost 11 bases and J 0 bases, leaving 14 bases between the germline ends. Germline values: CDR1 LNHDA, CDR2 SQIVND (reference sequence). The length of the CDR3 is 14 residues. The CDR3 sequence: CAAGDPFSNQPQHF. The CDR3, as DNA: TGTGCCGCTGGAGACCCTTTTAGCAATCAGCCCCAGCATTTT.

The chain combines TRBV2 with TRBJ2-5, with 13 bases identical to TRBD2. Per germline, CDR1 SNHLY and CDR2 FYNNEI. CDR3 length: 16 residues. V gave up 6 bases and J gave up 5 bases; unmatched junction bases: 9. The CDR3 DNA sequence: TGTGCCAGCAGCCCGCCGGGACTAGCGGGGAGGGAGACCCAGTACTTC. Translated: CASSPPGLAGRETQYF.

The chain uses TRBV5-1 and TRBJ2-1, with 8 bases identical to TRBD2. Germline loops: CDR1 SGHRS, CDR2 YFSETQ. The CDR3 runs 16 residues. Losses at the gene ends were 2 bases for V and 0 bases for J; bases not matched to a gene: 4. The CDR3 sequence is CASSLSGGSSYNEQFF. In nucleotides, the CDR3 is TGCGCCAGCAGCTTAAGCGGGGGAAGCTCCTACAATGAGCAGTTCTTC.

This chain connects TRBV6-5 to TRBJ1-1; TRBD1 matches at 7 bases. The CDR3 is 15 residues long. Germline lookup yields CDR1 MNHEY and CDR2 SVGAGI. The trim removed 5 bases at V and 5 bases at J, leaving 11 bases unmatched. The chain's CDR3 is CASSRQGGSGTEAFF. The CDR3, as DNA: TGTGCCAGCAGTCGACAGGGTGGATCGGGGACTGAAGCTTTCTTT.

V usage is TRBV27 and J usage is TRBJ2-1; 9 nucleotides match TRBD2. Trimming took 2 bases from V and 9 from J; bases not matched to a gene: 14. Germline CDR1 and CDR2: MNHEY and SMNVEV (reference sequence). The length of the CDR3 is 17 residues. This chain's CDR3 is CASSLGEMRGGHIEQFF. The CDR3 DNA reads as TGTGCCAGCAGTTTAGGAGAAATGCGGGGGGGCCACATTGAGCAGTTCTTC.

The chain is built from TRBV6-5 and TRBJ1-2, with D perhaps matching TRBD1 (5 bases). The CDR3 is made up of 13 amino acids. Germline V lookup: CDR1 MNHEY, CDR2 SVGAGI. V dropped 10 bases and J dropped 5 bases, with 17 bases sitting between them. The CDR3 DNA reads as TGTGCCACCGTCAGGGCCAACGGATATGGCTACACCTTC. As protein: CATVRANGYGYTF.

The rearrangement links TRBV27 to TRBJ2-3; D not resolved. The length of the CDR3 is 15 residues. Germline V gene data show CDR1 as MNHEY and CDR2 as SMNVEV (reference sequence). V lost 0 bases, J lost 2 bases, and 9 bases lay in between. For the CDR3, the DNA is TGTGCCAGCAGTTTATCGCTGAGTTACACAGATACGCAGTATTTT. This sequence encodes CASSLSLSYTDTQYF.

J is TRBJ1-2 and V is TRBV6-1; no definite D call. Germline CDR1 is MNHNS and CDR2 is SASEGT. The CDR3 totals 14 residues. V was cut by 3 bases and J by 4 bases, with 12 bases left in between. This CDR3 is CASSEMAGSYGYTF. In DNA, the CDR3 is TGTGCCAGCAGTGAGATGGCGGGGAGCTATGGCTACACCTTC.

V and J are TRBV7-9 and TRBJ2-6, with 8 bases lining up with TRBD2. The CDR3 consists of 17 residues. Germline V gene sequence: CDR1 SEHNR, CDR2 FQNEAQ (reference sequence). The junction had 8 bases not matched to a gene; V was cut back by 5 bases and J by 2 bases. CDR3: CASSLRPGGAGANVLTF. For the CDR3, the DNA is TGTGCCAGCAGCCTCCGTCCGGGGGGGGCTGGGGCCAACGTCCTGACTTTC.

The V and J genes are TRBV14 and TRBJ1-3; TRBD1 might be the D (5 bases). Germline CDR1 reads SGHDN; CDR2 reads FVKESK. V lost 4 bases and J 0 bases, leaving 13 bases between the germline ends. The CDR3 covers 16 residues. CDR3 nucleotide sequence: TGTGCCAGCAGCCGGAATACAGGAGTCTCTGGAAACACCATATATTTT. Its protein product is CASSRNTGVSGNTIYF.

The chain combines TRBV27 with TRBJ1-6; 8 positions match TRBD1. Per germline, CDR1 MNHEY and CDR2 SMNVEV (reference sequence). The CDR3 totals 15 residues. V was clipped by 4 bases and J by 7 bases; unmatched bases: 6. The chain's CDR3 is CASSSQTGANSPLHF. The DNA for the CDR3 is TGTGCCAGCAGTTCCCAGACAGGGGCCAATTCACCCCTCCACTTT.

The chain combines TRBV5-1 with TRBJ2-5, with D tentatively TRBD2 (6 bases). The CDR3 is made up of 16 amino acids. Trimming took off 0 bases at V and 2 bases at J, with 14 bases between the two ends. The germline V gene encodes CDR1 SGHRS and CDR2 YFSETQ. CDR3 amino acids: CASSLGGRMGQETQYF. The DNA of the CDR3 is TGCGCCAGCAGCTTGGGTGGGAGGATGGGGCAAGAGACCCAGTACTTC.

This rearrangement joins TRBV5-1 to TRBJ2-3; D unresolved. The V gene's germline CDR1 is SGHRS and CDR2 YFSETQ. The V end lost 2 bases, the J end lost 0 bases, and 7 bases lay between the germline ends. The CDR3 consists of 14 residues. The CDR3 is CASSLRSSTDTQYF. The CDR3 DNA reads TGCGCCAGCAGCTTACGGTCTAGCACAGATACGCAGTATTTT.

The chain recombines TRBV6-4 with TRBJ1-2; possible D gene TRBD1, 5 bases. Trimming cost V 3 bases and J 8 bases, with 13 bases left between them. Per the germline V gene, CDR1 is MRHNA and CDR2 is SNTAGT. The CDR3 is 13 residues long. Written as DNA, the CDR3 is TGTGCCAGCAGTGAGACGGGTAGGGGCGGCTACACCTTC. This gives the protein CASSETGRGGYTF.

The chain has TRBV7-6 and TRBJ2-7, with D maybe TRBD1 (6 bases). The CDR3 spans 14 residues. CDR1 and CDR2 from the germline V gene are SGHVS and FNYEAQ. Trimming shortened V by 1 base and J by 4 bases, and 11 bases separated the two germline ends. The CDR3 region is CASSLEPGDYEQYF. CDR3 nucleotides: TGTGCCAGCAGCTTAGAACCAGGGGATTACGAGCAGTACTTC.

For this clone: This same CDR3 is encoded by further DNA sequences in the sample. The chain links TRBV5-1 to TRBJ2-2; 8 bases map to TRBD1. V lost 4 bases and J lost 1; bases outside the gene matches: 3. Germline lookup yields CDR1 SGHRS and CDR2 YFSETQ. The CDR3 has 15 residues. This chain's CDR3 is CASSLGTGNTGELFF. CDR3 DNA sequence: TGCGCCAGCAGCCTCGGGACAGGGAACACCGGGGAGCTGTTTTTT.